This T cell receptor (beta chain) was sequenced for a study of CD8 T cells in Susac syndrome. RNA in amounts of about 0.5 to 1 ug was reverse transcribed with random hexamers. TCRdb re-called the immunoSEQ multiplex PCR reads with MiXCR, one entry per CDR3 protein. The sample lists about 240,000 distinct CDR3 sequences, about 95% occurring once. J was trimmed by 2 bases and V by 6 bases; bases with no gene match: 7. The CDR3 runs 15 residues. The receptor's source is a human donor with Susac syndrome. Source material: CD4+ T cells from PBMCs. V is TRBV12-3 or TRBV12-4 and J is TRBJ1-2, with TRBD1 identical over 9 bases. CDR3 in amino acids: CASSRNRGQNYGYTF. The DNA of the CDR3 is TGTGCCAGCAGCCGAAACAGGGGGCAGAACTATGGCTACACCTTC.